This TCR beta chain was sequenced in a study of blood T cell repertoires in COVID-19. This table comes from immunoSEQ multiplex PCR, and its TCRdb copy is limited to in-frame clones, with some not included. Among roughly 230,000 clones listed, 90% were seen once. The junction had 2 bases not matched to a gene; V was cut back by 0 bases and J by 4 bases. The CDR3 has 15 residues. Germline values: CDR1 SGHKS, CDR2 YYEKEE (reference sequence). The TCR sequence derives from a woman between 55 and 75 years old with COVID-19, enrolled during active disease. The chain links TRBV5-5 to TRBJ2-1; 9 bases agree with TRBD1. The material sequenced was peripheral blood. The CDR3 region is CASSLVQGAYNEQFF. CDR3 nucleotide sequence: TGTGCCAGCAGCTTGGTACAGGGGGCGTACAATGAGCAGTTCTTC.